This entry lists 10 T cell receptor delta chains sequenced from one sample in a study of gamma-delta T cells after stem cell transplantation. TCRdb called clones from the RT-PCR reads again using CATT. This sample has approximately 4,200 delta-chain clones, with more than 1.5% found just once. Sequencing was done on a sample of gamma-delta T cells. These receptors were obtained from a human donor. It is not recorded whose cells these are; they may come from a transplant donor.

In regard to this clone: The protein that TCRdb holds for this DNA derives from a much larger clone and differs from the translated DNA at residue 8, which likely indicates a read error; the protein shown here is translated from the DNA. The gene calls are TRDV2 and TRDJ1; tentatively, D is TRDD2 or TRDD3 (5 bases each). This CDR3 contains 17 residues. Trimming pared 0 bases from V and 0 bases from J, leaving 16 bases between. Germline CDR1 reads GEAIGNYY; CDR2 reads EKD. For the CDR3, the DNA is TGTGCCTGTGACACCGTGGGGACCCTACCTAACACCGATAAACTCATCTTT. This gives the protein CACDTVGTLPNTDKLIF.

To note about this clone: A read error likely explains this, since a far larger clone differs by one base. At the DNA level, this CDR3 is encoded by other sequences in the same sample as well. The chain combines TRDV2 with TRDJ1; tentative D call: TRDD3 (6 bases). This CDR3 region has 16 residues. V lost 0 bases and J 0 bases, leaving 13 bases between the germline ends. From germline, CDR1 is GEAIGNYY and CDR2 EKD. CDR3 protein: CACDTVGGGNTDKLIF. The DNA for the CDR3 is TGTGCCTGTGACACCGTGGGGGGGGGAAACACCGATAAACTCATCTTT.

The rearrangement joins TRDV2 to TRDJ1; possibly TRDD1 for D (5 bases). Germline values: CDR1 GEAIGNYY, CDR2 EKD. The CDR3 is 19 residues long. V dropped 0 bases and J dropped 1 base, with 23 bases sitting between them. Here the CDR3 DNA reads TGTGCCTGTGACACCGTCGAAATGATGGGTTCGTATACCACCGATAAACTCATCTTT. Translated: CACDTVEMMGSYTTDKLIF.

There are a few counts of this clone. The TCRdb record carries a much larger clone's protein, which differs from this DNA's translation at residue 12; a read error is the likely cause, and the protein listed here is the DNA translation. The rearrangement links TRDV2 to TRDJ1, with 13 bases aligning to TRDD3. The CDR3 extends over 18 amino acids. After removal of 3 bases from V and 0 bases from J, the junction contained 9 bases not matched to a gene. Germline V lookup: CDR1 GEAIGNYY, CDR2 EKD. The CDR3, as DNA: TGTGCCTGTGACCCTATACTGGGGGATACGCCGCACACCGATAAACTCATCTTT. Amino acids: CACDPILGDTPHTDKLIF.

This clone showed up just a few times. The TCRdb protein comes from a much larger clone and disagrees with this DNA's translation at residue 6, likely due to a read error; the protein given here is derived from the DNA. The J gene is TRDJ1, the V gene TRDV2; TRDD3 matches 8 bases. Germline CDR1 reads GEAIGNYY; CDR2 reads EKD. The CDR3 contains 19 residues. V gave up 0 bases and J gave up 3 bases; unmatched junction bases: 17. CDR3 protein: CACDTAIGWGIYPADKLIF. CDR3 coding DNA: TGTGCCTGTGACACCGCTATTGGGTGGGGGATTTACCCGGCCGATAAACTCATCTTT.

This clone is termed medium-sized. CDR3 in DNA: TGTGCCTGTGACGGACTGGGGGATACAGCCGATAAACTCATCTTT. It encodes CACDGLGDTADKLIF. The V and J genes are TRDV2 and TRDJ1, with 12 bases identical to TRDD3. The CDR3 sequence is 15 residues long. V lost 3 bases and J lost 3; bases outside the gene matches: 4. Germline loops: CDR1 GEAIGNYY, CDR2 EKD.

The V and J genes are TRDV2 and TRDJ1; tentatively, D is TRDD3 (5 bases). With 2 bases removed from V and 3 bases from J, the gap between germline ends came to 18 bases. Germline-derived CDR1 and CDR2 are GEAIGNYY and EKD. There are 16 residues in the CDR3. CDR3 nucleotides: TGTGCCTGTGACAGGGTGGGGACCCCCGGCGCCGATAAACTCATCTTT. As protein: CACDRVGTPGADKLIF.

This clone appeared a few times. A single base is all that separates this from a far larger clone, so a read error is likely. Distinct nucleotide sequences in the sample also encode this CDR3. V gene TRDV2 combines with J gene TRDJ1; 10 positions agree with TRDD3. CDR1 and CDR2 (germline): GEAIGNYY, EKD. The CDR3 length is 16 residues. The V and J ends lost 3 bases and 1 base, in that order; junction bases with no gene match: 7. CDR3 region: CACDPLLGDSTDKLIF. The CDR3 DNA reads TGTGCCTGTGACCCTCTACTGGGGGATTCCACCGATAAACTCATCTTT.

This clone has more than one count but fewer than ten. The gene calls are TRDV2 and TRDJ3, with 10 bases fitting TRDD3. This CDR3 is built from 18 residues. V trimming: 4 bases; J trimming: 2 bases; junction bases outside the gene matches: 7. The germline V gene encodes CDR1 GEAIGNYY and CDR2 EKD. The CDR3 spells CACEYLGDSTWDTRQMFF. The CDR3 DNA is TGTGCCTGTGAGTATCTGGGGGATAGTACCTGGGACACCCGACAGATGTTTTTC.

About this clone itself: The protein TCRdb gives is from a much larger clone and does not agree with this DNA's translation at residue 4, likely a read error; the protein shown here comes from the DNA. The rearrangement uses TRDV2 and TRDJ1; 7 nucleotides line up with TRDD3. Germline V gene lookup returns CDR1 GEAIGNYY and CDR2 EKD. This CDR3 spans 14 amino acids. The V gene end was trimmed by 5 bases and the J gene end by 3 bases; junction bases not matched to a gene: 8. The CDR3 sequence is CACGILGGSDKLIF. The DNA for the CDR3 is TGTGCCTGTGGTATCCTGGGGGGGTCCGATAAACTCATCTTT.